This TCR beta chain came from a study of identical twins. Points from the study as a whole: Invariant T cells like MAIT and iNKT could partly confound the zero-insertion analyses. Researchers reported excess low generation probability among twin-shared out-of-frame alpha sequences. For monozygotic twins, models underestimated out-of-frame TCR alpha sharing.

With template switching, a universal primer site was added, and the cDNA carried unique molecular identifiers. TCRdb fed the 5' RACE reads into MiXCR, producing one record per CDR3 protein. The data contain approximately 140,000 distinct CDR3 sequences, approximately 3.5% of them seen just once; the ten biggest clones take up about 7.8%. V lost 6 bases and J 4 bases, leaving 21 bases between the germline ends. CDR1 and CDR2 (germline): DFQATT, SNEGSKA (reference sequence). There are 16 residues in the CDR3. This clonotype was seen at least ten times. Its antigen is undetermined. The V call is TRBV20-1, the J call TRBJ1-4; maybe TRBD1 (5 bases). This TCR was recovered from a man aged 18-30 years in good health. The sample consisted of memory T cells sorted from blood. CDR3 coding DNA: TGCAGTGCCCCCCTCCCGTCCAGGGCCATTAATGAAAAACTGTTTTTT. It is translated as CSAPLPSRAINEKLFF.